This TCR beta chain originates from a study of T-cell memory formation after mild COVID-19 (dated by TCRdb to the early 2020s). Background for the entire study: TCR sequence clusters from the two donors were found to be largely donor specific. Two young, previously healthy adult volunteers, one female and one male, were included in the cohort. T-cell clones expanding and contracting after mild COVID-19 in two donors were tracked by longitudinal TCRalpha and TCRbeta repertoire sequencing.

This clonotype was counted many times. The clone's antigen remains unknown. Per-nucleotide qualities are absent, and no much larger clonotype sits a single base away. Sequencer: Illumina NovaSeq 6000. TCRalpha and TCRbeta cDNA libraries were built by 5'RACE with constant-segment primers, adding sample barcodes and unique molecular identifiers. RNA was extracted from every sample with Trizol reagent. Libraries were amplified in two PCR steps, with a second sample barcode and Illumina TruSeq adapters added in the second step. Sequencing of libraries was performed on an Illumina NovaSeq with 2 x 150 bp paired-end reads. In the source study's methods: Demultiplexing of reads and collapsing into UMI-guided consensus sequences were performed with migec v1.2.7. Using mixcr v2.1.11, the UMI consensuses were aligned to TRA and TRB V and J templates and assembled into clonotypes. Clonotypes were classified as expanded or contracted when called significant by both edgeR and NoisET, with noise models trained on biological replicates. edgeR calls used a false discovery rate-adjusted p below 0.01 and a log2 fold-change threshold of 1. As an exploratory analysis of dynamics, max-normalized trajectories of the 1000 most abundant clonotypes were examined with PCA combined with hierarchical clustering. Separately sequenced CD4+ and CD8+ repertoires were used to assign the CD4 or CD8 phenotype of responding clones. TCRdb redid the processing of the public reads, applying fastp at Q25 and MiXCR, and retained in-frame beta chains. When rows share a CDR3 protein, they turn into one entry using the most common DNA and genes. The V and J calls come from TCRdb's annotation, not from the publication. In all, the sample holds about 350,000 distinct CDR3 sequences, and around 14% of those were seen once. The ten largest clones capture less than 25% of the sample.

Points the paper makes about the study in general: Contracting CD4+ clones were found mainly in CM and EM memory subsets, while CD8+ clones were enriched in EMRA. The study included only a couple of mild cases, and larger cohorts that include severe cases with pre-infection samples were judged to be necessary. Balanced CD4/CD8 phenotypes were observed for clones contracting from day 15 to 85, whereas a bias towards CD4+ was observed for a second wave of clones expanding from day 15 to 37. Some responding clones were found in pre-infection memory, which suggests that pre-existing cross-reactive memory T cells took part in the SARS-CoV-2 response. Whether the second-wave clones peaking on day 37 were SARS-CoV-2 specific was not confirmed.

PBMCs were isolated by Ficoll-Paque density gradient centrifugation. Sequencing was performed on PBMCs or a T cell subset sorted from them (not recorded which). The TCR comes from a young man who had mild COVID-19 (a few samples of this study predate the infection). The sample titles of this study are shuffled in the database, so cell type and time point are left out; the donor was told from shared clones.

The DNA reads as follows: TGTGCCAGCAGCCTGACGGGAGGGGGCACAGATACGCAGTATTTT. Its translation reads: CASSLTGGGTDTQYF. The chain is made from TRBV7-9 and TRBJ2-3, with 8 bases matching TRBD2. Sequences SEHNR (CDR1) and FQNEAQ (CDR2) are obtained from the germline V gene (reference sequence). After removal of 5 bases from V and 1 base from J, the junction retains 5 bases not matched to a gene. The CDR3 measures 15 amino acids from cysteine to phenylalanine. The retained sequence is limited to the CDR3, 45 bases, with the frame set at the first base.